This is a list of T cell receptor beta chains from one sample in a study of cytomegalovirus exposure and HLA in healthy donors. Profiled with immunoSEQ multiplex PCR; TCRdb holds only in-frame clones, not every one. The repertoire holds approximately 100,000 clones, 65% to 75% seen once, with 2.5% to 3% in the top ten. Sequenced input: PBMCs. The source is a female donor in good health and CMV-seronegative. The CDR3 runs from the conserved cysteine through the conserved F or W. D genes are given only for firm matches. Only part of the rows carry a size: once, few, many, or a class if the clone is expanded.

clone_size | j_call | v_call | d_call | cdr3_nt | cdr3_aa
NA | TRBJ2-4 | TRBV13 | TRBD1 | TGTGCCAGCAGCTTAGGTCACAGGGGAGAGGACATTCAGTACTTC | CASSLGHRGEDIQYF
few | TRBJ2-7 | TRBV28 | TRBD2 | TGTGCCAGCAGTTTAGCTAGCGGAAGCTCGAGCTCCTACGAGCAGTACTTC | CASSLASGSSSSYEQYF
NA | TRBJ1-2 | TRBV5-1 | TRBD1 | TGCGCCAGCAGCTCGGACAGGGGTATTTGGGTGAGCTACACCTTC | CASSSDRGIWVSYTF
few | TRBJ2-1 | TRBV6-6 | NA | TGTGCCAGCAGCCGGGACTCCTACAATGAGCAGTTCTTC | CASSRDSYNEQFF
NA | TRBJ1-1 | TRBV30 | NA | TGTGCCTGGAGCGAACAGGGAAGAGAAGCTTTCTTT | CAWSEQGREAFF
NA | TRBJ1-1 | TRBV11-2 | NA | TGTGCCAGCAGCTTGTCCGGGCGGGCGTTTGAAGCTTTCTTT | CASSLSGRAFEAFF
few | TRBJ2-3 | TRBV30 | TRBD2 | TGTGCCTGGAGTGTAGCGGGGGGGGCAGATACGCAGTATTTT | CAWSVAGGADTQYF
NA | TRBJ1-2 | TRBV20-1 | NA | TGCAGTGCCGGGGGGCGCTATGGCTACACCTTC | CSAGGRYGYTF
few | TRBJ2-5 | TRBV5-1 | TRBD2 | TGCGCCAGCAACATTGGGGGTGAAGCGGGACAAGAGACCCAGTACTTC | CASNIGGEAGQETQYF
NA | TRBJ2-7 | TRBV29-1 | TRBD1 | TGCAGCGTTGAGGGGGGACAGGCGGGCTACGAGCAGTACTTC | CSVEGGQAGYEQYF
NA | TRBJ2-3 | TRBV4-1 | NA | TGCGCCAGCAGCCAAGAGCCAGGAACCCCAGATACGCAGTATTTT | CASSQEPGTPDTQYF
NA | TRBJ2-6 | TRBV25-1 | TRBD1 | TGTGCCAGCAGCCCCCAGGGGGCAGCTGGGGCCAACGTCCTGACTTTC | CASSPQGAAGANVLTF
NA | TRBJ2-1 | TRBV9 | TRBD2 | TGTGCCAGCAGCGTGGCGGGAGGCCGCAATGAGCAGTTCTTC | CASSVAGGRNEQFF
NA | TRBJ2-1 | TRBV19 | TRBD2 | TGTGCCAGTACCTTAGCGGGAGGGCCCAATGAGCAGTTCTTC | CASTLAGGPNEQFF
NA | TRBJ2-7 | TRBV11-3 | NA | TGTGCCAGTAGCAACTACAGGCCGCCCTACGAGCAGTACTTC | CASSNYRPPYEQYF
NA | TRBJ2-3 | TRBV7-3 | TRBD2 | TGTGCCAGCAGCTCCAGACTAGCGGGAGGCACAGATACGCAGTATTTT | CASSSRLAGGTDTQYF
NA | TRBJ2-3 | TRBV2 | NA | TGTGCCAGCCACAGGGATTCTAGCACAGATACGCAGTATTTT | CASHRDSSTDTQYF
NA | TRBJ2-1 | TRBV7-9 | NA | TGTGCCAGCAGCCCTTTCGAGAGGGAACTCGAAACCTACAATGAGCAGTTCTTC | CASSPFERELETYNEQFF
NA | TRBJ2-7 | TRBV2 | TRBD1 | TGTGCCAGCAGTATGGACAGGGAAAACGAGCAGTACTTC | CASSMDRENEQYF
NA | TRBJ2-6 | TRBV5-4 | NA | TGTGCCAGCAGCCCGAGGGCGGCCTTCTCTGGGGCCAACGTCCTGACTTTC | CASSPRAAFSGANVLTF
once | TRBJ1-1 | TRBV5-1 | TRBD1 | TGCGCCAGCAGCATGTTTACAGGGGGCACTGAAGCTTTCTTT | CASSMFTGGTEAFF
NA | TRBJ1-4 | TRBV30 | TRBD1 | TGTGCCTGTACTGGACAGGGGACTAATGAAAAACTGTTTTTT | CACTGQGTNEKLFF
NA | TRBJ1-1 | TRBV27 | NA | TGTGCCAGCAGTAGGGACATGAGGGACACTGAAGCTTTCTTT | CASSRDMRDTEAFF
NA | TRBJ2-7 | TRBV7-3 | TRBD1 | TGTGCCAGCAGCTTAAATTTACAGGGGGAGCAGTACTTC | CASSLNLQGEQYF
few | TRBJ2-7 | TRBV10-3 | NA | TGTGCCATCAGAACAGGTTACGAGCAGTACTTC | CAIRTGYEQYF
once | TRBJ2-3 | TRBV27 | NA | TGTGCCAGCAGCCCCGGGACACTTGTAATCACAGATACGCAGTATTTT | CASSPGTLVITDTQYF
NA | TRBJ2-3 | TRBV5-5 | TRBD1 | TGTGCCAGCAGCTTGGGCCTACTGGACAGGGGGCTGTCAGATACGCAGTATTTT | CASSLGLLDRGLSDTQYF
NA | TRBJ1-1 | TRBV25-1 | NA | TGTGCCAGCAGGGGGCTGAGAAACACTGAAGCTTTCTTT | CASRGLRNTEAFF
NA | TRBJ2-5 | TRBV19 | NA | TGTGCCAGTAGTTCCTCCTCGCCAGGGCCAGGAGAGACCCAGTACTTC | CASSSSSPGPGETQYF
few | TRBJ2-7 | TRBV7-2 | NA | TGTGCCAGCAGCCCCGCCGGACTAGAGGGGGGCGAGCAGTACTTC | CASSPAGLEGGEQYF
NA | TRBJ2-1 | TRBV9 | NA | TGTGCCAGCAGCCTGGACTACTCCTACAATGAGCAGTTCTTC | CASSLDYSYNEQFF
NA | TRBJ1-1 | TRBV7-3 | NA | TGTGCCAGCAGCTCGACTGGGAGCACTGAAGCTTTCTTT | CASSSTGSTEAFF
NA | TRBJ1-2 | TRBV29-1 | NA | TGCAGCGTTGATGATAAGCCTTTACACCGAGGAACTATAGGCTACACCTTC | CSVDDKPLHRGTIGYTF
few | TRBJ2-7 | TRBV4-3 | NA | TGCGCCAGCAGCCAAGATATAGCGGCCCACTACGAGCAGTACTTC | CASSQDIAAHYEQYF
NA | TRBJ1-2 | TRBV7-9 | NA | TGTGCCAGCAGCTTAGCAGCGTCTGGAGGCTACACCTTC | CASSLAASGGYTF
NA | TRBJ2-2 | TRBV27 | NA | TGTGCCAGCAGTCTAACGGTCGGGGAGCTGTTTTTT | CASSLTVGELFF
NA | TRBJ1-4 | TRBV28 | NA | TGTGCCAGCAGTTACGACTCGGGAAAACTGTTTTTT | CASSYDSGKLFF
NA | TRBJ2-7 | TRBV7-2 | TRBD2 | TGTGCCAGCACCCCAAGAGTTAGCGGGAGAGACGAGCAGTACTTC | CASTPRVSGRDEQYF
NA | TRBJ2-1 | TRBV15 | TRBD1 | TGTGCCACCAGCGCCGGGACAGGGGTCGAGGATGAGCAGTTCTTC | CATSAGTGVEDEQFF
NA | TRBJ2-3 | TRBV9 | NA | TGTGCCAGCAGCGCCTCGTGGGGAGTAGATACGCAGTATTTT | CASSASWGVDTQYF
NA | TRBJ2-1 | TRBV19 | TRBD2 | TGTGCCAGTAGTCCCGGGACTATCAACAATGAGCAGTTCTTC | CASSPGTINNEQFF
NA | TRBJ2-2 | TRBV5-1 | NA | TGCGCCAGCAGCTTGGCCGTAGACACCGGGGAGCTGTTTTTT | CASSLAVDTGELFF
NA | TRBJ2-3 | TRBV4-3 | TRBD2 | TGCGCCAGCAGCCTGACTAGCGGGAAGACAGATACGCAGTATTTT | CASSLTSGKTDTQYF
NA | TRBJ2-3 | TRBV7-2 | NA | TGTGCCAGCAGCGGTAAAACTAGGACGCAGTATTTT | CASSGKTRTQYF
NA | TRBJ1-5 | TRBV2 | TRBD1 | TGTGCCAGCAGTGGCAGGACAGGCAATAGCAATCAGCCCCAGCATTTT | CASSGRTGNSNQPQHF
NA | TRBJ2-1 | TRBV10-2 | NA | TGCGCCAGCTCGGCGAGGGAGGGGGGCTACAATGAGCAGTTCTTC | CASSAREGGYNEQFF
NA | TRBJ2-3 | TRBV7-6 | TRBD2 | TGTGCCAGCAGCTTAGGTGGCGGGAGTGCAGATACGCAGTATTTT | CASSLGGGSADTQYF
NA | TRBJ1-3 | TRBV10-2 | NA | TGCGCCAGCAGCGGCGGCACTGGAAACACCATATATTTT | CASSGGTGNTIYF
NA | TRBJ2-6 | TRBV6-1 | NA | TGTGCCAGCAGTGCATCCTCTGGGGCCAACGTCCTGACTTTC | CASSASSGANVLTF
NA | TRBJ2-3 | TRBV15 | TRBD2 | TGTGCCACCAGCAGAGAAAGCGGGAGATTCGCAGATACGCAGTATTTT | CATSRESGRFADTQYF
few | TRBJ2-2 | TRBV4-3 | TRBD2 | TGCGCCAGCAGCCAAGAGGGACTAGCGCTGAACACCGGGGAGCTGTTTTTT | CASSQEGLALNTGELFF
NA | TRBJ2-7 | TRBV6-6 | NA | TGTGCCAGCAGTTACTCGAAGCGCGAGCAGTACTTC | CASSYSKREQYF
NA | TRBJ2-1 | TRBV9 | NA | TGTGCCAGCAGCGCCCGACAGCCCTCCTACAATGAGCAGTTCTTC | CASSARQPSYNEQFF